This T cell receptor (beta chain) was captured by sequencing in a study of blood T cell repertoires in COVID-19. Turning to the study itself: COVID-19 samples, acute and convalescent, were from the United States, Italy and Spain. The cDNA or gDNA used as material had been derived from T cells, B-cell-depleted T cells, or PBMCs.

V lost 5 bases, J lost 2 bases, and 6 bases stayed unmatched. The CDR3 covers 15 residues. Germline CDR1 is SGHAT and CDR2 is FQDESV (reference sequence). As processed by the authors: How many nucleated cells were present was estimated from reference gene primer amplification. Sequencing was performed with immunoSEQ multiplex PCR; in TCRdb, only in-frame clones are kept and a portion is missing. From that table come the V and J calls and clone size; the DNA was used to work out D and trimming. This table holds about 130,000 clones, roughly 83% found once. This clone turned up a few times. During active infection, Seattle patients enrolled and were then monitored through disease.

Sequencing input: peripheral blood. The TCR sequence derives from an older woman with COVID-19, enrolled during active disease. The chain carries TRBV11-1 and TRBJ2-1; TRBD2 matches 7 bases. This CDR3 reads CASSPPGTTYNEQFF. The CDR3 nucleotides are TGTGCCAGCAGCCCGCCCGGGACTACCTACAATGAGCAGTTCTTC.